These T cell receptor beta chains were read from a single sample in a study of long-term antiretroviral therapy in people with HIV. The assay was immunoSEQ multiplex PCR, and TCRdb's table has in-frame clones only and misses some. The sample includes approximately 36,000 clones, roughly 87% of them seen just once. Sequenced here: unsorted PBMCs, sampled 0.6 years after starting antiretroviral therapy. Receptors originate from a young man with HIV. The CDR3 runs from the conserved cysteine through the conserved F or W. A D gene is named only where the DNA matches it firmly. Rows give clone size only sometimes, using once, few, many, or a class for an expanded clone.

v_gene,j_gene,abundance,d_gene,CDR3aa,CDR3nt
TRBV5-8,TRBJ2-5,once,-,CASSGRDAAQETQYF,TGTGCCAGCAGCGGGCGGGACGCAGCCCAAGAGACCCAGTACTTC
TRBV5-1,TRBJ1-2,few,TRBD1,CASSLEGQIYGYTF,TGCGCCAGCAGCTTGGAGGGACAGATCTATGGCTACACCTTC
TRBV5-6,TRBJ1-2,few,TRBD1,CASSLAGGGGYTF,TGTGCCAGCAGCTTGGCAGGGGGAGGTGGCTACACCTTC
TRBV28,TRBJ2-7,-,-,CASSVGRTGMSSYEQYF,TGTGCCAGCTCAGTGGGGAGGACAGGCATGAGCTCCTACGAGCAGTACTTC
TRBV29-1,TRBJ2-1,-,TRBD2,CSVDGTSGSPSTEQFF,TGCAGCGTTGATGGGACTAGCGGGAGTCCGTCTACTGAGCAGTTCTTC
TRBV6-5,TRBJ1-1,-,TRBD1,CASRPRGRTEAFF,TGTGCCAGCAGACCCAGGGGGCGAACTGAAGCTTTCTTT
TRBV4-2,TRBJ2-3,-,TRBD2,CASSQGGGDPDTQYF,TGTGCCAGCAGCCAAGGGGGAGGGGATCCAGATACGCAGTATTTT
TRBV7-8,TRBJ2-4,-,TRBD2,CASSLSSGGKNIQYF,TGTGCCAGCAGCTTATCTAGCGGGGGGAAAAACATTCAGTACTTC
TRBV18,TRBJ2-1,-,-,CASSLSVADNEQFF,TGTGCCAGCTCACTCTCGGTTGCTGACAATGAGCAGTTCTTC
TRBV5-6,TRBJ2-7,-,TRBD1,CASSLTTGVYEQYF,TGTGCCAGCAGCTTGACGACAGGGGTCTACGAGCAGTACTTC
TRBV5-4,TRBJ2-5,-,TRBD2,CAISGRGLEQYF,TGTGCCATAAGCGGGAGGGGATTGGAACAGTACTTC
TRBV7-9,TRBJ2-5,-,TRBD1,CASSLRTGNKETQYF,TGTGCCAGCAGCTTGCGGACAGGAAATAAAGAGACCCAGTACTTC
TRBV7-8,TRBJ1-4,-,-,CASSAAGPLVEKLFF,TGTGCCAGCAGCGCAGCCGGGCCGTTAGTTGAAAAACTGTTTTTT
TRBV18,TRBJ2-2,-,-,CASSPIEGTGELFF,TGTGCCAGCTCACCAATAGAAGGCACCGGGGAGCTGTTTTTT
TRBV20-1,TRBJ2-3,-,-,CSARYTDTQYF,TGCAGTGCTCGGTACACAGATACGCAGTATTTT
TRBV10-2,TRBJ2-1,-,TRBD2,CASSIAGGPAGEQFF,TGCGCCAGCAGTATAGCGGGAGGTCCCGCCGGGGAGCAGTTCTTC
TRBV9,TRBJ2-2,-,-,CASSVHSNTGELFF,TGTGCCAGCAGCGTACACAGTAACACCGGGGAGCTGTTTTTT
TRBV9,TRBJ2-1,-,-,CASSVVARSREQFF,TGTGCCAGCAGCGTAGTTGCGCGCTCCCGGGAGCAGTTCTTC
TRBV29-1,TRBJ2-3,-,TRBD2,CSGTSVGDTQYF,TGTTCCGGGACTAGCGTAGGAGATACGCAGTATTTT
TRBV15,TRBJ2-3,-,-,CATSKGVSTDTQYF,TGTGCCACCAGCAAAGGGGTTTCAACTGATACGCAGTATTTT
TRBV27,TRBJ1-2,-,-,CASYGLYGYTF,TGTGCCAGCTATGGCCTCTATGGCTACACCTTC
TRBV5-1,TRBJ2-7,few,TRBD1,CASSGKGQDSEQYF,TGCGCCAGCAGCGGGAAGGGACAGGATAGCGAGCAGTACTTC
TRBV5-1,TRBJ1-1,-,-,CASSLDTITEAFF,TGCGCCAGCAGCTTGGACACGATCACTGAAGCTTTCTTT
TRBV11-2,TRBJ2-7,-,-,CASSANYEQYF,TGTGCCAGCAGCGCCAACTACGAGCAGTACTTC
TRBV4-3,TRBJ2-7,-,TRBD1,CASSQSTGGFEQYF,TGCGCCAGCAGCCAATCAACAGGGGGCTTCGAGCAGTACTTC
TRBV7-3,TRBJ2-3,-,-,CASSFYRTDTQYF,TGTGCCAGCAGCTTCTACCGCACAGATACGCAGTATTTT
TRBV19,TRBJ1-5,-,TRBD1,CASTLTGGNQPQHF,TGTGCCAGTACCCTGACAGGGGGCAATCAGCCCCAGCATTTT
TRBV5-1,TRBJ2-7,-,TRBD1,CASSWTGGEQYF,TGCGCCAGCAGCTGGACAGGGGGGGAGCAGTACTTC
TRBV5-1,TRBJ2-1,-,-,CASSLLGGGGNSYNEQFF,TGCGCCAGCAGCTTGTTAGGGGGGGGAGGGAACTCCTACAATGAGCAGTTCTTC
TRBV6-8,TRBJ2-7,-,-,CASRHQSPLYEQYF,TGTGCCAGCAGACACCAGAGTCCCCTATACGAGCAGTACTTC
TRBV19,TRBJ1-5,-,-,CASSIVPDSNQPQHF,TGTGCCAGTAGTATAGTCCCGGACAGCAATCAGCCCCAGCATTTT
TRBV5-1,TRBJ1-2,-,-,CASSSFGGFPNYGYTF,TGCGCCAGCAGCTCTTTTGGAGGTTTTCCTAACTATGGCTACACCTTC
TRBV5-6,TRBJ1-1,-,-,CASSPMRNTEAFF,TGTGCCAGCAGCCCTATGCGGAACACTGAAGCTTTCTTT
TRBV4-3,TRBJ2-6,-,-,CASSQRPGGSGANVLTF,TGCGCCAGCAGCCAACGTCCCGGAGGCTCTGGGGCCAACGTCCTGACTTTC
TRBV27,TRBJ2-3,-,-,CASSPGGWAGADTQYF,TGTGCCAGCAGCCCGGGGGGCTGGGCGGGAGCAGATACGCAGTATTTT
TRBV7-2,TRBJ1-4,-,-,CASSPGRGGDGKLFF,TGTGCCAGCAGCCCCGGACGGGGGGGGGATGGAAAACTGTTTTTT
TRBV10-3,TRBJ2-1,-,-,CATTPWTEKMLFYNEQFF,TGTGCCACCACCCCCTGGACAGAAAAGATGCTATTCTACAATGAGCAGTTCTTC
TRBV9,TRBJ1-4,-,-,CASSADSRNEKLFF,TGTGCCAGCAGCGCAGACAGCCGTAATGAAAAACTGTTTTTT
TRBV5-8,TRBJ2-4,once,-,CASSLGPIAKNIQYF,TGTGCCAGCAGCTTGGGGCCGATAGCCAAAAACATTCAGTACTTC
TRBV5-4,TRBJ2-2,-,-,CASSLSVGELFF,TGTGCCAGCAGCTTGAGTGTCGGGGAGCTGTTTTTT
TRBV9,TRBJ2-1,-,TRBD2,CASRGGDYNEQFF,TGTGCCAGTCGGGGGGGAGATTACAATGAGCAGTTCTTC
TRBV11-2,TRBJ2-7,-,-,CASSAKGLYEQYF,TGTGCCAGCAGCGCCAAGGGTCTCTACGAGCAGTACTTC
TRBV30,TRBJ2-4,-,-,CAWSGFGQGLAKNIQYF,TGTGCCTGGAGTGGTTTTGGGCAGGGACTAGCCAAAAACATTCAGTACTTC
TRBV27,TRBJ2-6,-,-,CASSPRSGANVLTF,TGTGCCAGCAGTCCCCGGTCGGGGGCCAACGTCCTGACTTTC
TRBV5-4,TRBJ1-2,few,-,CASSLVGVEGYTF,TGTGCCAGCAGCTTGGTGGGGGTGGAGGGCTACACCTTC
TRBV5-4,TRBJ2-1,-,-,CASSLDSYNEQFF,TGTGCCAGCAGCTTGGACAGTTACAATGAGCAGTTCTTC
TRBV4-2,TRBJ2-2,-,-,CASSQVGGTNTGELFF,TGTGCCAGCAGCCAAGTAGGCGGGACGAACACCGGGGAGCTGTTTTTT
TRBV2,TRBJ1-1,-,-,CASSEAGTEAFF,TGTGCCAGCAGTGAAGCCGGGACTGAAGCTTTCTTT
TRBV7-4,TRBJ2-7,once,-,CASSYQRSLSYEQYF,TGTGCCAGCAGCTACCAGCGCTCCCTCTCCTACGAGCAGTACTTC
TRBV19,TRBJ1-2,-,-,CASFNYGYTF,TGTGCCAGTTTTAACTATGGCTACACCTTC
TRBV27,TRBJ2-7,once,-,CASSYPGRTYEQYF,TGTGCCAGCAGCTACCCGGGACGGACCTACGAGCAGTACTTC
TRBV7-9,TRBJ2-3,few,TRBD1,CASRNPGGADTQYF,TGTGCCAGCAGAAATCCAGGGGGCGCGGATACGCAGTATTTT
TRBV11-1,TRBJ2-7,-,-,CASSIGTVWSEQYF,TGTGCCAGCAGCATAGGGACGGTTTGGAGCGAGCAGTACTTC
TRBV19,TRBJ2-1,-,-,CASSTRVYNEQFF,TGTGCCAGTAGTACCCGGGTTTACAATGAGCAGTTCTTC
TRBV7-3,TRBJ1-2,-,-,CASSLKDGTTYTF,TGTGCCAGCAGCTTAAAGGACGGGACCACCTACACCTTC
TRBV19,TRBJ1-1,-,TRBD1,CASSWGQGARNTEAFF,TGTGCCAGTAGTTGGGGACAGGGGGCGCGAAACACTGAAGCTTTCTTT
TRBV7-8,TRBJ2-7,-,TRBD1,CASSFLTGSEQYF,TGTGCCAGCAGCTTCCTGACAGGGTCCGAGCAGTACTTC
TRBV28,TRBJ1-2,-,-,CASRSGGIYGYTF,TGTGCCAGCAGAAGTGGGGGGATCTATGGCTACACCTTC
TRBV5-5,TRBJ2-7,-,-,CASSLAGGGVTYEQYF,TGTGCCAGCAGCCTCGCTGGTGGAGGGGTGACCTACGAGCAGTACTTC
TRBV5-8,TRBJ1-2,-,TRBD1,CASSRPGTGQANYGYTF,TGTGCCAGCAGCAGACCCGGGACAGGGCAAGCTAACTATGGCTACACCTTC